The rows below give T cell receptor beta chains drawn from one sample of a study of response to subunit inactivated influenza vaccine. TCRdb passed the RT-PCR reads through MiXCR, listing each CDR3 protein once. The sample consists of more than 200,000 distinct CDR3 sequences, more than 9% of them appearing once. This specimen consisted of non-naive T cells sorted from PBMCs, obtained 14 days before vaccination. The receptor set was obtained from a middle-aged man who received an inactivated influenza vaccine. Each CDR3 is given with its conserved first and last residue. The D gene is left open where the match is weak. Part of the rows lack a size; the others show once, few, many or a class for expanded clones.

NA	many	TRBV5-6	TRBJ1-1	CASSAKGLMNTEAFF	TGTGCCAGCAGTGCTAAGGGGTTAATGAACACTGAAGCTTTCTTT
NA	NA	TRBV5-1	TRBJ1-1	CASSLAGARTEAFF	TGCGCCAGCAGCTTGGCCGGGGCACGAACTGAAGCTTTCTTT
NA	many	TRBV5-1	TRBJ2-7	CASSLESSSSYEQYF	TGCGCCAGCAGCTTGGAATCCTCGAGCTCCTACGAGCAGTACTTC
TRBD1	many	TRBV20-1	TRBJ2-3	CSARSPTGGLQYF	TGCAGTGCTAGGAGCCCCACAGGGGGGTTGCAGTATTTT
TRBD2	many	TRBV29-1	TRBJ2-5	CSGAGGETQYF	TGCAGCGGAGCGGGGGGGGAGACCCAGTACTTC
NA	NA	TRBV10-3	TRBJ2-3	CAISDTVPGIDSTDTQYF	TGTGCCATCAGTGATACTGTTCCAGGTATCGATAGCACAGATACGCAGTATTTT
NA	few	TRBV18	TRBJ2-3	CASSPGRLLHTDTQYF	TGTGCCAGCTCACCGGGCAGGCTGTTACACACAGATACGCAGTATTTT
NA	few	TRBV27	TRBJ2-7	CASSSRSRGLSYEQYF	TGTGCCAGCAGTTCCCGTTCGAGGGGTCTATCCTACGAGCAGTACTTC
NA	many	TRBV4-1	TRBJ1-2	CASSQEVAGTNYGYTF	TGCGCCAGCAGCCAAGAAGTGGCAGGTACTAACTATGGCTACACCTTC
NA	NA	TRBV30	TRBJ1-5	CAWSAGAYSNQPQHF	TGTGCCTGGAGTGCAGGAGCCTATAGCAATCAGCCCCAGCATTTT
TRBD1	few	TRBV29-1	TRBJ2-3	CSVDQGADTQYF	TGCAGCGTTGACCAGGGGGCAGATACGCAGTATTTT
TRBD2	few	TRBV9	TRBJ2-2	CASSAQAGGRGGELFF	TGTGCCAGCAGCGCCCAAGCGGGAGGGAGGGGCGGGGAGCTGTTTTTT
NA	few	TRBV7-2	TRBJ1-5	CASSLGTLSNQPQHF	TGTGCCAGCAGCTTAGGGACACTTAGCAATCAGCCCCAGCATTTT
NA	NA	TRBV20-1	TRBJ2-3	CSARPATGNTQYF	TGCAGTGCCAGGCCAGCGACGGGAAATACGCAGTATTTT
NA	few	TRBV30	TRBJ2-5	CAWSALKKETQYF	TGTGCCTGGAGTGCGCTTAAAAAAGAGACCCAGTACTTC
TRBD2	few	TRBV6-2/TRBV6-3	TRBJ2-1	CASSYPSPGLADYSYNEQFF	TGTGCCAGCAGTTACCCCTCACCGGGACTAGCAGACTACTCCTACAATGAGCAGTTCTTC
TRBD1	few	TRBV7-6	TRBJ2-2	CASSGQANTGELFF	TGTGCCAGCAGCGGACAGGCGAACACCGGGGAGCTGTTTTTT
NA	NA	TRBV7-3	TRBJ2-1	CASSLAQRNEQFF	TGTGCCAGCAGCTTAGCACAGCGCAATGAGCAGTTCTTC
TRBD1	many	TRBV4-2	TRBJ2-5	CASSPTGAETQYF	TGTGCCAGCAGCCCGACAGGGGCCGAGACCCAGTACTTC
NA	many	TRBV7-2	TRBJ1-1	CASSLAAVDSWTNTEAFF	TGTGCCAGCAGCTTAGCGGCTGTGGACAGTTGGACGAACACTGAAGCTTTCTTT
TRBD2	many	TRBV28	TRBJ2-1	CASRLAGVFGDNEQFF	TGTGCCAGCAGACTAGCGGGAGTATTTGGCGACAATGAGCAGTTCTTC
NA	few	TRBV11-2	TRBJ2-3	CASKLGHVADTQYF	TGTGCCAGCAAACTAGGGCATGTGGCAGATACGCAGTATTTT
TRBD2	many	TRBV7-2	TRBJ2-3	CASSRLAGAADTQYF	TGTGCCAGCAGCAGACTAGCGGGAGCAGCAGATACGCAGTATTTT
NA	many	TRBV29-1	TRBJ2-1	CSVEAPIEQFF	TGCAGCGTTGAAGCCCCCATTGAGCAGTTCTTC
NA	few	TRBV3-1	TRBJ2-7	CASSQALTGVFEQYF	TGTGCCAGCAGCCAAGCCCTGACGGGGGTGTTCGAGCAGTACTTC
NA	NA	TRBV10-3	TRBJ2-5	CAISDSSLETQYF	TGTGCCATCAGTGACAGCTCACTGGAGACCCAGTACTTC
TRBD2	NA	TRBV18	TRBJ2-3	CASSPGEGRSTDTQYF	TGTGCCAGCTCACCGGGGGAGGGTAGGAGCACAGATACGCAGTATTTT